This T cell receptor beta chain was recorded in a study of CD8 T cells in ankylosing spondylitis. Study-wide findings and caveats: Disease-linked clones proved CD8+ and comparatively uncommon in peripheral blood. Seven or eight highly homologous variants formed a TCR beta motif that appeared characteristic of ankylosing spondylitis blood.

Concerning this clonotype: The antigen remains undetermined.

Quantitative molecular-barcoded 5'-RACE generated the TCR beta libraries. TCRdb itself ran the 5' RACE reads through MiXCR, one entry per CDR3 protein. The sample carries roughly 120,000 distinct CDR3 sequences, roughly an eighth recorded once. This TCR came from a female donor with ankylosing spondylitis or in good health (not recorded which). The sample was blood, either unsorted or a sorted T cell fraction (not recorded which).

The CDR3, as DNA: TGTGCCAGCAGCCAAGCCCTCGTAGGGCAGGACACAGATACGCAGTATTTT. Translation: CASSQALVGQDTDTQYF. V and J are TRBV14 and TRBJ2-3; the D is unclear. Trimming removed 1 base from V and 2 bases from J, with 16 bases in between. The CDR3 spans 17 residues. The germline CDR1 and CDR2 sequences are SGHDN and FVKESK.